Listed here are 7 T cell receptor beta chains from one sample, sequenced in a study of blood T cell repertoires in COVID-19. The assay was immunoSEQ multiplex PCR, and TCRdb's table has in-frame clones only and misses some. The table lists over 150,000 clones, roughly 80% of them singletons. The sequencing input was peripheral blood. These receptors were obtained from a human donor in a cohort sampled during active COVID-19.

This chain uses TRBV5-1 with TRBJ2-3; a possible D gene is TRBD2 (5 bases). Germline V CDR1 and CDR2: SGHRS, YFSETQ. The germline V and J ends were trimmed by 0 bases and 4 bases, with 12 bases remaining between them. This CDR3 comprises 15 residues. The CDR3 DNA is TGCGCCAGCAGCTTGGTAAGCGACGGGGCAGATACGCAGTATTTT. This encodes CASSLVSDGADTQYF. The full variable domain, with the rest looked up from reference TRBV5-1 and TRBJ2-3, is KAGVTQTPRYLIKTRGQQVTLSCSPISGHRSVSWYQQTPGQGLQFLFEYFSETQRNKGNFPGRFSGRQFSNSRSEMNVSTLELGDSALYLCASSLVSDGADTQYFGPGTRLTVL.

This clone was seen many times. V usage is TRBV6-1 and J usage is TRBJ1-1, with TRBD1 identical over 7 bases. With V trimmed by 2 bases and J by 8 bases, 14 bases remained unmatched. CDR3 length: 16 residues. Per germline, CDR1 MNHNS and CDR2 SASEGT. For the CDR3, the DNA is TGTGCCAGCAGTGAAAGTGGTCTCAGGGGGAAAGGGGAAGCTTTCTTT. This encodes CASSESGLRGKGEAFF.

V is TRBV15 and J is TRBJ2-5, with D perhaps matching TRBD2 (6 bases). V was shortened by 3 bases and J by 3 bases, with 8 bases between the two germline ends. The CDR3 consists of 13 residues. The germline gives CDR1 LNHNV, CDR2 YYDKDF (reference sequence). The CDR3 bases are TGTGCCACCAGCAGGCGGAGGGAAGAGACCCAGTACTTC. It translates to CATSRRREETQYF.

CDR3 nucleotides: TGTGCCAGCAGCGCTGACACCGGGGAGCTGTTTTTT. Protein product: CASSADTGELFF. The chain employs TRBV9 and TRBJ2-2; D call uncertain. The germline V gene has CDR1 SGDLS and CDR2 YYNGEE. This CDR3 has 12 amino acids. The V gene lost 3 bases and the J gene lost 3 bases, with 3 bases spanning the gap.

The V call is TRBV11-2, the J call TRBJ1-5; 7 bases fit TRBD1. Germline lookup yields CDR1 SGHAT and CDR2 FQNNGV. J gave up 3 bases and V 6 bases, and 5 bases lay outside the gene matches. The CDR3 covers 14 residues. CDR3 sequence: CASSGGQDNQPQHF. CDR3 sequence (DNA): TGTGCCAGCAGTGGTGGACAGGACAATCAGCCCCAGCATTTT.

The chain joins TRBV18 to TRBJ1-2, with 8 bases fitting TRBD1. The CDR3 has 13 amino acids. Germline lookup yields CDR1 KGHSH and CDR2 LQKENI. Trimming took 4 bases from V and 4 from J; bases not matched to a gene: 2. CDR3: CASSQTGAYGYTF. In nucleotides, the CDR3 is TGTGCCAGCTCACAGACAGGGGCCTATGGCTACACCTTC.

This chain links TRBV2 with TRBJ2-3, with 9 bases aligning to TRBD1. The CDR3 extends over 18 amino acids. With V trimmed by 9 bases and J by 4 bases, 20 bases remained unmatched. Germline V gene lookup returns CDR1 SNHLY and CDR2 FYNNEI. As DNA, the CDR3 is TGTGCCAGTGAGGCCGGGACAGGGTTCTTGAGGGTAGCAGATACGCAGTATTTT. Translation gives CASEAGTGFLRVADTQYF.